This T cell receptor beta chain was captured in a study of T cells in Graves' hyperthyroidism and ophthalmopathy (dated by TCRdb to between 2018 and 2021). For the study in its entirety: Peripheral blood was collected at initial diagnosis, before any treatment. To identify distinguishing TCR V-J signatures, a discovery cohort of some 100 patients was used, comprising approximately 40 with Graves' ophthalmopathy and under 60 with stable Graves' hyperthyroidism. An independent validation cohort of around 19 hyperthyroidism patients and about 16 patients who later progressed to ophthalmopathy tested prospective prediction of ophthalmopathy. For training and testing, the 100 or so patients in the discovery cohort were randomly divided in a 7:3 ratio. In addition, the study compared T-cell repertoires in thyroid tissue and in blood from about six Graves' hyperthyroidism patients. Once sampling was done, hyperthyroidism patients were given methimazole at a starting dose of 30 mg daily, whereas ophthalmopathy patients were given high-dose intravenous methylprednisolone. The paper describes TCR Vbeta CDR3 sequencing of 140 or so peripheral blood samples, made up of 43 ophthalmopathy patients, 70 to 75 hyperthyroidism patients and 17 progressor patients. General findings and caveats noted by the study authors: In cross-validation, a model built on a 13 V-J signature told ophthalmopathy apart from stable hyperthyroidism with approximately 91% sensitivity and about 81% specificity, and in testing the same model reached 80%/75%. Most expanded thyroid clonotypes (frequency above 0.001) were also found in blood, which suggests that blood repertoires may mirror thyroid immune responses. In validation, the model predicted progression to ophthalmopathy with approximately 69% sensitivity and approximately 74% specificity, a median of 6.5 months before onset. Sample size was not statistically predetermined, and investigators were not blinded to group allocation.

The CDR3 starts with the cysteine, ends with the phenylalanine, and has 15 residues. The retained sequence is limited to the CDR3, 45 bases, with the frame set at the first base. Here V drops 2 bases and J drops 2 bases, and the junction holds 5 bases not matched to any gene. CDR1 and CDR2 are drawn from the germline V gene (reference sequence): LGHDT, YNNKEL. The TCR beta CDR3 regions were amplified from the RNA transcripts. The TCR CDR3 was subjected to a first round of RT-PCR using the HTBI primer set and the Qiagen OneStep RT-PCR kit. Libraries were constructed in a second round of multiplex PCR, after which size selection and purification were performed. Sequencing of the libraries was done on an Illumina HiSeq2000 using paired-end 100 bp reads. The study's processing was this. SOAPnuke was used to process the raw data, with reads discarded if the reads contained adapters or uncalled bases, had a mean Phred below 15, or lacked an exact constant-primer or identifier match. High-quality paired reads were merged using COPE v1.2.5, and each unique nucleotide sequence was defined as a clonotype. Clonotypes were aligned to IMGT TRBV, TRBD and TRBJ reference segments using MiTCR v1.1. The analysis included only V-J combinations with a frequency above 0.0001, which together covered approximately 99% of the repertoires. The TCS score was defined as the ratio of F50 (clonal expansion) to E x V (chaos), calculated using BLOSUM62-based TCRdist between CDR3 peptides within each V-J. Welch's t-statistics and random forest reduced around 510 V-J features to fewer than 15, which were used in a naive Bayes classifier (R e1071). Through fastp at Q25 and MiXCR, TCRdb rebuilt clones from the public reads, retaining in-frame beta chains. When rows share a CDR3 protein, they turn into one entry using the most common DNA and genes. TCRdb's processing, not the authors' own work, is the source of the V and J calls. The sample data list approximately 600,000 distinct CDR3 sequences, and under 25% of these were observed just once. The ten largest clones take up under 35% of the sample.

Comments on this clonotype: This receptor's antigen is unknown. One base away there is no much larger clone; base qualities are not given.

Ophthalmopathy patients had moderately to severely active disease, with a Clinical Activity Score of 3 or more, a NOSPECS grade of 4 or more, and a disease duration of less than 3 months. Exclusion was applied to patients with uncontrolled infections, other autoimmune diseases, pregnancy or lactation. Clinical symptoms, serum thyroxine and TRAb, thyroid ultrasound, and orbital computed tomography formed the basis for the diagnoses. PBMCs were isolated from about 9 ml of fresh peripheral blood by Ficoll-Paque density gradient centrifugation. Total RNA was extracted using Trizol reagent, and RNA quality was assessed on an Agilent 2100 Bioanalyzer.

The origin of this receptor is a man in his thirties or forties with Graves' ophthalmopathy. The chain joins TRBV3-1 to TRBJ2-5; 7 junctional bases match TRBD1. Input material: blood. The bases read TGTGCCAGCAGCCAACAACCGGGACAGCAAGAGACCCAGTACTTC. It translates to CASSQQPGQQETQYF.